The present TCR beta chain was sequenced within a study of sequential checkpoint blockade in melanoma. Turning to the study itself: After both sequences, patients received maintenance nivolumab.

Sequenced by immunoSEQ multiplex PCR; TCRdb stores in-frame clones only, minus some. This table holds thousands of clones, less than 50% found once. Concerning this clone itself: The sample holds other DNA sequences that translate to the same CDR3.

The CDR3 loop spans 14 amino acids. The germline V gene has CDR1 PRHDT and CDR2 FYEKMQ (reference sequence). V shed 2 bases, J shed 2 bases, and the junction held 1 base outside the gene matches. Stated treatment: randomized to nivolumab then ipilimumab (arm A) or the reverse (arm B). The specimen was CD8+ T cells sorted from blood (inferred from file names), collected from a patient given nivolumab and ipilimumab in sequence. V is TRBV13 and J is TRBJ2-7; TRBD1 agrees at 9 bases. This TCR was sampled from a human patient with melanoma. Some clones in this sample may be carry-over from other donors' samples. CDR3 residues: CASSLRQGAYEQYF. The CDR3 coding sequence is TGTGCCAGCAGCTTACGACAGGGGGCCTACGAGCAGTACTTC.